This entry is about one T cell receptor (beta chain). Germline V lookup: CDR1 MNHEY, CDR2 SVGAGI. The V end lost 6 bases, the J end lost 9 bases, and 9 bases lay between the germline ends. CDR3 length equals 11 residues. Sample-barcoded 5' priming and a J-beta primer mix drove a second PCR of about 7 to 11 cycles. TCRdb recomputed calls from the 5' RACE reads with MiXCR, one row per CDR3 protein. The repertoire has about a million distinct CDR3 sequences, 48% of them found once; the top ten carry 13%. In each sample, at least 6 million PBMCs were isolated. The sample belongs to a study of blood T cells in healthy people across ages.

The chain uses TRBV6-5 and TRBJ2-1; D might be TRBD2 (5 bases). The origin of this receptor is a man under 40 in good health. Sequences were obtained from blood. In nucleotides, the CDR3 is TGTGCCAGCAGCGAGAGCGGTGAGCAGTTCTTC. Translation: CASSESGEQFF.